This paragraph covers one T cell receptor beta chain sequence. Its antigen is unknown. The data were obtained in a study of cytomegalovirus exposure and HLA in healthy donors. Regarding the study as a whole: Sequencing depth across donors, presence/absence analyses assumed, was roughly uniform. The authors confirmed in vitro that three CMV-associated chains were specific for CMV antigens.

It was with 60 Vbeta and 13 Jbeta primers that the PCR ran. The method was immunoSEQ multiplex PCR; TCRdb's version includes in-frame clones alone and lacks a portion of them. Among about 170,000 clones listed, about 80% were seen once. V lost 5 bases and J lost 5; bases outside the gene matches: 9. The germline V gene encodes CDR1 MNHEY and CDR2 SMNVEV (reference sequence). The CDR3 totals 16 residues. Input material: PBMCs. The chain is built from TRBV27 and TRBJ1-4; 9 bases line up with TRBD1. The TCR comes from a female donor in good health and CMV-seronegative. CDR3 sequence: CASSPYPQGANEKLFF. Written as DNA, the CDR3 is TGTGCCAGCAGTCCTTACCCACAGGGGGCAAATGAAAAACTGTTTTTT.